This section outlines one T cell receptor (beta chain) sequence together with its context. Its matching antigen is unknown. This sample was included in a study of post-analysis software for immune sequencing data. Study-level background: The cohort encompassed relapsing-remitting, secondary progressive and progressive-relapsing multiple sclerosis disease courses.

cDNA libraries for TCR beta contained unique molecular identifiers. TCRdb re-called the PCR reads with MiXCR, one entry per CDR3 protein. The sample holds some 190,000 distinct CDR3 sequences, approximately 28% seen once. V trimming: 6 bases; J trimming: 3 bases; junction bases outside the gene matches: 2. This CDR3 region has 14 residues. Study findings and constraints: Relative to controls, patients had about 5 TRBV segments at higher frequency, with TRBV5-6, TRBV5-1 and TRBV20-1 among these.

The rearrangement joins TRBV12-3 or TRBV12-4 to TRBJ2-3, with 11 bases that match TRBD1. The specimen sequenced was blood. The sequence derives from a girl aged 2-17 years with multiple sclerosis. The DNA of the CDR3 is TGTGCCAGCAGAGGGACAGGGGGTACAGATACGCAGTATTTT. Amino acids: CASRGTGGTDTQYF.